The 13 T cell receptor beta chains listed next were all sequenced from one sample in a study of blood T cells in healthy people across ages. PCR was performed a second time for roughly 6 to 12 cycles using a sample-barcoded 5' primer and a J-beta primer mix. TCRdb re-analysed the 5' RACE reads in MiXCR, keeping a single row per CDR3 protein. The sample lists about 570,000 distinct CDR3 sequences; approximately 30% were seen once. Sequenced input: blood. These TCRs come from a woman in her 70s in good health.

This clonotype was found a few times. The chain carries TRBV11-2 and TRBJ2-1, with TRBD2 as a possible D gene (5 bases). The V end was cut by 8 bases, the J end by 2 bases, with 7 bases between. Germline V gene lookup returns CDR1 SGHAT and CDR2 FQNNGV. The CDR3 contains 12 residues. The CDR3 sequence is CASEGTYNEQFF. The CDR3 DNA is TGTGCCAGCGAGGGAACCTACAATGAGCAGTTCTTC. Together with reference TRBV11-2 and TRBJ2-1, the CDR3 gives the full variable domain: EAGVAQSPRYKIIEKRQSVAFWCNPISGHATLYWYQQILGQGPKLLIQFQNNGVVDDSQLPKDRFSAERLKGVDSTLKIQPAKLEDSAVYLCASEGTYNEQFFGPGTRLTVL.

This clonotype was seen a few times. This sequence joins TRBV9 and TRBJ2-5, with TRBD2 identical over 8 bases. This CDR3 has 16 residues. Germline lookup yields CDR1 SGDLS and CDR2 YYNGEE. The ends lost 1 base at V and 5 bases at J; junction bases unmatched: 10. The CDR3 DNA reads as TGTGCCAGCAGCGTATCGACGGGGGGGCCATCGGAGACCCAGTACTTC. Its translation: CASSVSTGGPSETQYF.

This clonotype showed up just a few times. The V call is TRBV12-3 or TRBV12-4, the J call TRBJ2-7; D perhaps matches TRBD2 (6 bases). Trimming shortened V by 8 bases and J by 4 bases, and 18 bases separated the two germline ends. This CDR3 is 14 amino acids long. The CDR3 coding sequence is TGTGCCAGCGGTGAGGGTGCGGGAATATACGAGCAGTACTTC. It yields the protein CASGEGAGIYEQYF.

This clonotype was picked up a small number of times. The chain links TRBV20-1 to TRBJ2-3; D call uncertain. The V gene's germline CDR1 is DFQATT and CDR2 SNEGSKA (reference sequence). The CDR3 is 12 amino acids. V was trimmed by 1 base and J by 6 bases, leaving 8 bases between them. The CDR3: CSARGGPDTQYF. The CDR3 DNA reads TGCAGTGCTAGAGGGGGTCCCGATACGCAGTATTTT.

This clonotype was seen repeatedly, ten times or more. This chain uses TRBV7-2 with TRBJ2-2; the D call may be TRBD1 or TRBD2 (6 bases each). Germline CDR1 and CDR2: SGHTA and FQGNSA. V lost 2 bases and J 8 bases, leaving 21 bases between the germline ends. The CDR3 spans 17 residues. CDR3 DNA: TGTGCCAGCAGCTTAATTCCACGGGGGCGCGTCAAGGGGGAGCTGTTTTTT. This codes for CASSLIPRGRVKGELFF.

In this sample, this clonotype turned up a few times. This chain uses TRBV4-2 with TRBJ1-6; D uncertain. Deletions cut 1 base from V and 10 bases from J, with 2 bases between. CDR1 LGHNA and CDR2 YNFKEQ come from the germline V gene. The CDR3 runs 11 residues. Written as DNA, the CDR3 is TGTGCCAGCAGCCAAGGCTCACCCCTCCACTTT. This translates into CASSQGSPLHF.

Turning to this clonotype: Relative to the germline gene, one junction end is altered; a read error may explain this. This chain connects TRBV3-1 to TRBJ2-5; D gene unclear. This CDR3 comprises 14 residues. CDR1 is LGHDT and CDR2 is YNNKEL in the germline V gene (reference sequence). The CDR3 region is CASSRWTDQEAQYF. The CDR3 DNA is TGTGCCAGCAGCCGCTGGACGGACCAAGAGGCCCAGTACTTC.

This clonotype came up a few times. The chain has TRBV20-1 and TRBJ2-4; no clear D. Germline CDR1 and CDR2: DFQATT and SNEGSKA (reference sequence). Trimming took off 6 bases at V and 0 bases at J, with 18 bases between the two ends. This CDR3 comprises 16 residues. The CDR3 DNA reads as TGCAGTGCCAGATCGAGTCCCTCTTTAGCCAAAAACATTCAGTACTTC. Amino acid sequence: CSARSSPSLAKNIQYF.

This chain joins TRBV12-3 or TRBV12-4 and TRBJ1-2, with no clear D. V was clipped by 3 bases and J by 3 bases, with 14 bases between them. The CDR3 runs 15 residues. The CDR3 nucleotides are TGTGCCAGCAGTTTTTCTCCGGGGAGGTACTATGGCTACACCTTC. Protein product: CASSFSPGRYYGYTF.

The chain employs TRBV7-2 and TRBJ1-1; D gene uncertain. CDR1 is SGHTA and CDR2 is FQGNSA in the germline V gene. This CDR3 has 17 residues. The V end was cut by 2 bases, the J end by 1 base, with 17 bases between. The CDR3 here is CASSLHLLGRSNTEAFF. The CDR3 DNA reads as TGTGCCAGCAGCTTACATCTATTAGGGCGGTCGAACACTGAAGCTTTCTTT. Full variable domain (remainder filled in from reference TRBV7-2 and TRBJ1-1): GAGVSQSPSNKVTEKGKDVELRCDPISGHTALYWYRQSLGQGLEFLIYFQGNSAPDKSGLPSDRFSAERTGGSVSTLTIQRTQQEDSAVYLCASSLHLLGRSNTEAFFGQGTRLTVV.

The rearrangement uses TRBV7-2 and TRBJ2-2; the D gene is possibly TRBD1 (5 bases). CDR3 length equals 14 residues. Germline V gene sequence: CDR1 SGHTA, CDR2 FQGNSA. Trimming stripped 4 bases from V and 8 bases from J, with 14 bases between. Here the CDR3 reads CASSSSRGRGELFF. In nucleotides, the CDR3 is TGTGCCAGCAGCTCCAGTAGGGGTAGGGGGGAGCTGTTTTTT.

J is TRBJ1-3 and V is TRBV2, with 7 bases fitting TRBD1. V trimming: 4 bases; J trimming: 4 bases; junction bases outside the gene matches: 4. The germline V gene has CDR1 SNHLY and CDR2 FYNNEI. CDR3 size: 14 residues. The CDR3: CASSGQGIGNTIYF. The CDR3 coding sequence is TGTGCCAGCAGTGGACAGGGTATCGGAAACACCATATATTTT. Full variable domain (rest looked up from reference TRBV2 and TRBJ1-3): EPEVTQTPSHQVTQMGQEVILRCVPISNHLYFYWYRQILGQKVEFLVSFYNNEISEKSEIFDDQFSVERPDGSNFTLKIRSTKLEDSAMYFCASSGQGIGNTIYFGEGSWLTVV.

This clonotype was detected only a few times. The V gene is TRBV11-2, the J gene TRBJ2-1; tentatively, D is TRBD1 (6 bases). CDR3 length: 19 residues. Germline assignment: CDR1 SGHAT and CDR2 FQNNGV. With 6 bases removed from V and 0 bases from J, the gap between germline ends came to 24 bases. In DNA, the CDR3 is TGTGCCAGCAGACACCCCGGCCTGGGGACACGGGTCTCCTACAATGAGCAGTTCTTC. Translating it yields CASRHPGLGTRVSYNEQFF.